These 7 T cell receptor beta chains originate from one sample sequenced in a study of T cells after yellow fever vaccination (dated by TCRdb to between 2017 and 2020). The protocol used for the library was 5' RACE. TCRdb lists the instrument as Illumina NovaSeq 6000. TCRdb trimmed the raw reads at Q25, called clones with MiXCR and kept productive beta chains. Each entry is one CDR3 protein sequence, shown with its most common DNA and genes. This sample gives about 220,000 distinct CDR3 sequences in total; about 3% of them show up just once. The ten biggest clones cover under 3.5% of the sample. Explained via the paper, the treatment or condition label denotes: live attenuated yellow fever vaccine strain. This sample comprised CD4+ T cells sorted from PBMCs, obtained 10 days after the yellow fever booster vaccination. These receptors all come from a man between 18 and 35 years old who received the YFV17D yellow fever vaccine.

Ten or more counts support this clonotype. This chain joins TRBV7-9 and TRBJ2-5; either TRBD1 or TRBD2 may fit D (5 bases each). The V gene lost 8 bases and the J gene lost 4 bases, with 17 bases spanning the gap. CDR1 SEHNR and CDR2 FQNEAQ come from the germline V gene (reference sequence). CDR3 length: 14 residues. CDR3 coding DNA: TGTGCCAGCTGCGTACTTGGGGCGGGAGAGACCCAGTACTTC. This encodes CASCVLGAGETQYF.

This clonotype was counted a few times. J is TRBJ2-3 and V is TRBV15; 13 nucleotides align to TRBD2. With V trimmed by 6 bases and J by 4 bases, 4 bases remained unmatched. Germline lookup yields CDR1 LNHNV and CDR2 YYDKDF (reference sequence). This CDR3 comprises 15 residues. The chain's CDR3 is CATRMTSGGPDTQYF. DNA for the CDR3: TGTGCCACCAGGATGACTAGCGGGGGGCCAGATACGCAGTATTTT.

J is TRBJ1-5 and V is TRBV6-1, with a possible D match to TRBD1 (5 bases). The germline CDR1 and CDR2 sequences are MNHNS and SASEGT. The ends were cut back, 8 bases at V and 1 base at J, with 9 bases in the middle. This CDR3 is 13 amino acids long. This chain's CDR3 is CASRGMSNQPQHF. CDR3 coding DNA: TGTGCCAGCCGGGGGATGAGCAATCAGCCCCAGCATTTT.

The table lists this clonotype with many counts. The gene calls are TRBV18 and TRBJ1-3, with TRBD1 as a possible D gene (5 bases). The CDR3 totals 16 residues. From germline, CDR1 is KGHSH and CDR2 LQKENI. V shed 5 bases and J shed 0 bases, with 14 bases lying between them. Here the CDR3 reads CASSENGGSSGNTIYF. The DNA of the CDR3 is TGTGCCAGCTCAGAGAATGGGGGAAGCTCTGGAAACACCATATATTTT.

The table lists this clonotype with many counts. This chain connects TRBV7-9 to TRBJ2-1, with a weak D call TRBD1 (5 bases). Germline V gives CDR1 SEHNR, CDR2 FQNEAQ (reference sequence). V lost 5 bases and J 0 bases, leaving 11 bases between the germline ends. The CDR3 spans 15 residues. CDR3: CASSVGRSSYNEQFF. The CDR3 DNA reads TGTGCCAGCAGCGTGGGGCGGAGCTCCTACAATGAGCAGTTCTTC.

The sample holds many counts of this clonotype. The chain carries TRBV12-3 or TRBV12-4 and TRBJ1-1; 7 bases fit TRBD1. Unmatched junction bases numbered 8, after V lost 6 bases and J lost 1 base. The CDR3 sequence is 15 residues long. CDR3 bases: TGTGCCAGCAGCCCGCAGGGGGTTGCGAACACTGAAGCTTTCTTT. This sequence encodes CASSPQGVANTEAFF.

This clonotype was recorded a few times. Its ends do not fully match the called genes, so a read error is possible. CDR3 nucleotides: TGTGCCAGCAGGGCCGACACTGTCTCGGTTTTT. Protein: CASRADTVSVF. This chain uses TRBV27 with TRBJ1-1; D is uncertain. CDR3 size: 11 residues. The germline V gene encodes CDR1 MNHEY and CDR2 SMNVEV (reference sequence).